This TCR beta chain is drawn from a study of blood T cell repertoires in COVID-19. Study-level background: The study drew acute and convalescent COVID-19 samples from the United States, Italy and Spain. PBMCs, B-cell-depleted T cells, or T cells were the source of the cDNA or gDNA that made up the material.

As processed by the authors: Cell counts per sample came from amplifying reference gene primers. Clones were sequenced by immunoSEQ multiplex PCR, and TCRdb holds only the in-frame ones, with some missing. The V and J calls and the clone size are those of that table, but D and trimming were determined from the DNA. The data show about 280,000 clones, about 88% seen once. The CDR3 spans 14 residues. Germline assignment: CDR1 LNHDA and CDR2 SQIVND (reference sequence). V lost 1 base to trimming and J lost 5 bases; unmatched junction nucleotides: 4. Enrolment of Seattle patients took place during active infection, and they were followed longitudinally.

The TCR originated in a woman aged 65 to 85 with COVID-19, enrolled during active disease. The chain couples TRBV19 to TRBJ1-1; TRBD1 agrees at 7 bases. The specimen sequenced was peripheral blood. In nucleotides, the CDR3 is TGTGCCAGTAGTATAGCAGGGGGTAGGACTGAAGCTTTCTTT. This translates into CASSIAGGRTEAFF.